The next 25 T cell receptor beta chains were all read from a single sample in a study of shared clonotypes between healthy human individuals. The naive CD8 population came from CD45RO-negative cells selected for CCR7, without terminally differentiated effector memory CD45RA+ cells. Profiling relied on immunoSEQ multiplex PCR, and the TCRdb table lists in-frame clones only, not all of them. The sample lists hundreds of thousands of clones; nearly 98% were seen once. What was sequenced was naive CD8+ T cells sorted from blood. These receptors were taken from a man aged 30 to 39 in good health.

The chain uses TRBV29-1 and TRBJ2-7, with 7 bases identical to TRBD2. The CDR3 has 11 amino acids. In germline, CDR1 is SQVTM, CDR2 ANQGSEA. In nucleotides, the CDR3 is TGCAGCGTTGAATCGAGCGGGATGACAGTCGTC. It yields the protein CSVESSGMTVV.

This clone was observed a single time. The V gene is TRBV28, the J gene TRBJ1-4; D gene unclear. Germline CDR1 and CDR2: MDHEN and SYDVKM. The CDR3 consists of 12 residues. Trimming pared 1 base from V and 8 bases from J, leaving 5 bases between. The CDR3, as DNA: TGTGCCAGCAGTTTATCCCTCGAAAAACTGTTTTTT. Amino acids: CASSLSLEKLFF.

The chain employs TRBV2 and TRBJ2-1; D is unresolved. The CDR3 is made up of 15 amino acids. The V gene lost 6 bases and the J gene lost 3 bases, with 15 bases spanning the gap. CDR1 is SNHLY, CDR2 FYNNEI, per germline. This chain's CDR3 is CASRYRNRIYNEQFF. The CDR3 DNA is TGTGCCAGCAGGTACCGGAACCGTATCTACAATGAGCAGTTCTTC.

In its sample, this clone was seen once. The V call is TRBV5-1, the J call TRBJ2-1; 8 positions agree with TRBD1. The V and J ends lost 4 bases and 4 bases, in that order; junction bases with no gene match: 13. Germline assignment: CDR1 SGHRS and CDR2 YFSETQ. The CDR3 consists of 17 residues. DNA for the CDR3: TGCGCCAGCAGCGACGAGCCAGGCAGGGGGCTTTACAATGAGCAGTTCTTC. It is translated as CASSDEPGRGLYNEQFF.

The rearrangement uses TRBV5-1 and TRBJ1-4, with 8 bases that match TRBD1. CDR3 length: 18 amino acids. The junction had 12 bases not matched to a gene; V was cut back by 4 bases and J by 1 base. CDR1 and CDR2 from the germline V gene are SGHRS and YFSETQ. CDR3 in DNA: TGCGCCAGCAGCGGCGCAGATCTCAGGGGGCGAACTAATGAAAAACTGTTTTTT. It encodes CASSGADLRGRTNEKLFF.

The chain uses TRBV9 and TRBJ1-3, with TRBD1 as a possible D gene (6 bases). Germline V gene data show CDR1 as SGDLS and CDR2 as YYNGEE. V was clipped by 2 bases and J by 2 bases, with 8 bases between them. The CDR3 totals 14 residues. DNA of the CDR3: TGTGCCAGCAGCGTGACAGGAACTGGAAACACCATATATTTT. Amino acids: CASSVTGTGNTIYF.

This chain connects TRBV29-1 to TRBJ2-2; 10 bases map to TRBD2. The CDR3 sequence is 20 residues long. V dropped 0 bases and J dropped 7; count of bases not matched to a gene: 20. The germline V gene encodes CDR1 SQVTM and CDR2 ANQGSEA. CDR3 protein: CSVEDQQGPSGSEHSGELFF. The DNA of the CDR3 is TGCAGCGTTGAAGATCAACAGGGTCCTAGCGGGAGTGAACACAGCGGGGAGCTGTTTTTT.

In this sample, this clone turned up once. The J gene is TRBJ1-2, the V gene TRBV9; D is ambiguous. Germline loops: CDR1 SGDLS, CDR2 YYNGEE. The CDR3 runs 14 residues. Trimming left V 0 bases short and J 4 bases short, with 10 bases between. CDR3 region: CASSVVEGGYGYTF. The CDR3 nucleotides are TGTGCCAGCAGCGTAGTAGAGGGAGGCTATGGCTACACCTTC. Looking up the rest from reference TRBV9 and TRBJ1-2 gives the full variable domain: DSGVTQTPKHLITATGQRVTLRCSPRSGDLSVYWYQQSLDQGLQFLIQYYNGEERAKGNILERFSAQQFPDLHSELNLSSLELGDSALYFCASSVVEGGYGYTFGSGTRLTVV.

This clone occurred once. This specimen includes other DNA sequences encoding the same CDR3. The chain joins TRBV9 to TRBJ2-7, with a possible D match to TRBD2 (5 bases). Germline CDR1 SGDLS, CDR2 YYNGEE. V lost 0 bases, J lost 0 bases, and 10 bases lay in between. The CDR3 sequence is 15 residues long. CDR3 residues: CASSVAGSGSYEQYF. CDR3 in DNA: TGTGCCAGCAGCGTAGCTGGGAGCGGCTCCTACGAGCAGTACTTC.

The chain couples TRBV6-5 to TRBJ2-2, with 8 bases identical to TRBD2. J gave up 5 bases and V 4 bases, and 6 bases lay outside the gene matches. The CDR3 is made up of 15 amino acids. Germline CDR1 and CDR2: MNHEY and SVGAGI. The CDR3 DNA sequence: TGTGCCAGCAGTTCACGGCTAGCGGGTACCGGGGAGCTGTTTTTT. As protein: CASSSRLAGTGELFF.

The gene calls are TRBV7-9 and TRBJ2-5; TRBD1 matches 7 bases. Unmatched junction bases numbered 16, after V lost 4 bases and J lost 8 bases. This CDR3 region has 16 residues. CDR1 is SEHNR and CDR2 is FQNEAQ in the germline V gene (reference sequence). The CDR3 sequence is CASSSHLGTEGKTQYF. The CDR3 nucleotides read TGTGCCAGCAGCTCCCACCTTGGGACAGAGGGGAAAACCCAGTACTTC. Full variable domain (remainder filled in from reference TRBV7-9 and TRBJ2-5): DTGVSQNPRHKITKRGQNVTFRCDPISEHNRLYWYRQTLGQGPEFLTYFQNEAQLEKSRLLSDRFSAERPKGSFSTLEIQRTEQGDSAMYLCASSSHLGTEGKTQYFGPGTRLLVL.

J is TRBJ1-4 and V is TRBV7-9, with D unresolved. Germline assignment: CDR1 SEHNR and CDR2 FQNEAQ (reference sequence). V was trimmed by 11 bases and J by 2 bases, leaving 12 bases between them. This CDR3 has 13 amino acids. The CDR3 bases are TGTGCCTCTAATACAGAGACTAATGAAAAACTGTTTTTT. Its protein product is CASNTETNEKLFF.

This chain connects TRBV5-1 to TRBJ1-2, with D uncertain. Trimming took off 7 bases at V and 8 bases at J, with 15 bases between the two ends. The germline V gene has CDR1 SGHRS and CDR2 YFSETQ. CDR3 length: 12 amino acids. The CDR3 loop is CASGVPEGGYTF. CDR3 nucleotides: TGCGCCAGCGGAGTGCCGGAGGGAGGCTACACCTTC.

The chain combines TRBV14 with TRBJ2-3; D is undetermined. V shed 0 bases and J shed 2 bases, with 15 bases lying between them. CDR1 is SGHDN, CDR2 FVKESK, per germline. This CDR3 spans 17 amino acids. The CDR3 DNA sequence: TGTGCCAGCAGCCAAGATGTACCATATACGAACACAGATACGCAGTATTTT. It translates to CASSQDVPYTNTDTQYF.

The rearrangement joins TRBV6-6 to TRBJ2-7; 9 nucleotides match TRBD1. Per the germline V gene, CDR1 is MNHNY and CDR2 is SVGAGI (reference sequence). V was pared by 4 bases and J by 12 bases, with 19 bases of the junction left unmatched. The CDR3 sequence is 16 residues long. This CDR3 is CASSSGTGKAGPGRYF. In nucleotides, the CDR3 is TGTGCCAGCAGTTCCGGGACAGGGAAAGCGGGGCCAGGGCGGTACTTC.

The V gene is TRBV14, the J gene TRBJ2-1; 7 bases are shared with TRBD2. Germline V gene lookup returns CDR1 SGHDN and CDR2 FVKESK. This CDR3 contains 16 residues. V lost 5 bases to trimming and J lost 6 bases; unmatched junction nucleotides: 13. CDR3 amino acids: CASSAKIWTRFNEQFF. Written as DNA, the CDR3 is TGTGCCAGCAGCGCGAAAATCTGGACTAGATTCAATGAGCAGTTCTTC.

The rearrangement joins TRBV4-3 to TRBJ2-1; 7 nucleotides align to TRBD1. The germline gives CDR1 LGHNA, CDR2 YSLEER. J gave up 7 bases and V 0 bases, and 3 bases lay outside the gene matches. The length of the CDR3 is 14 residues. The CDR3 DNA is TGCGCCAGCAGCCAAGACCCAGGGGGTAATGAGCAGTTCTTC. Amino acids: CASSQDPGGNEQFF.

The rearrangement links TRBV2 to TRBJ2-1; the D is unclear. Germline CDR1 SNHLY, CDR2 FYNNEI. Trimming removed 5 bases at V and 4 bases at J, with 6 bases between. The CDR3 totals 12 residues. The CDR3 region is CASSLLYNEQFF. As DNA, the CDR3 is TGTGCCAGCAGTCTGCTATACAATGAGCAGTTCTTC.

This clone appeared once. The chain employs TRBV6-1 and TRBJ2-1, with a possible D match to TRBD1 (5 bases). The germline V gene encodes CDR1 MNHNS and CDR2 SASEGT. The CDR3 has 13 amino acids. V lost 2 bases, J lost 5 bases, and 7 bases lay in between. CDR3 amino acids: CASSELTDNEQFF. In DNA, the CDR3 is TGTGCCAGCAGTGAACTGACAGACAATGAGCAGTTCTTC.

This chain connects TRBV5-1 to TRBJ2-1, with 10 nucleotides matching TRBD1. Trimming took 1 base from V and 4 from J; bases not matched to a gene: 14. CDR3 length equals 19 residues. Per germline, CDR1 SGHRS and CDR2 YFSETQ. The CDR3 DNA is TGCGCCAGCAGCTTGTCTTCTCTTTCCGGACAGGGGGGTTACAATGAGCAGTTCTTC. This sequence encodes CASSLSSLSGQGGYNEQFF.

The chain is built from TRBV14 and TRBJ2-7; 9 bases align to TRBD1. The ends lost 4 bases at V and 6 bases at J; junction bases unmatched: 10. This CDR3 region has 15 residues. Germline-derived CDR1 and CDR2 are SGHDN and FVKESK. CDR3 bases: TGTGCCAGCAGCCGCGCCGGGACAGGGTTACTCGAGCAGTACTTC. It translates to CASSRAGTGLLEQYF.

This clone was seen just once. The chain has TRBV4-1 and TRBJ2-7; D is perhaps TRBD1 (6 bases). The CDR3 is 14 residues long. V dropped 0 bases and J dropped 3 bases, with 9 bases sitting between them. Germline CDR1 reads MGHRA; CDR2 reads YSYEKL. The CDR3 reads CASSQDRRGYEQYF. Here the CDR3 DNA reads TGCGCCAGCAGCCAAGACCGCAGGGGCTACGAGCAGTACTTC.

The rearrangement joins TRBV2 to TRBJ1-2; possible D gene TRBD1, 5 bases. CDR1 is SNHLY and CDR2 is FYNNEI in the germline V gene. V lost 8 bases to trimming and J lost 0 bases, with 22 bases between them. The CDR3 is made up of 17 amino acids. In DNA form, the CDR3 reads TGTGCCAGCGACCTCATCAAGGACAAGGACACTAACTATGGCTACACCTTC. Its protein is CASDLIKDKDTNYGYTF. The full variable domain, rest sourced from reference TRBV2 and TRBJ1-2, is EPEVTQTPSHQVTQMGQEVILRCVPISNHLYFYWYRQILGQKVEFLVSFYNNEISEKSEIFDDQFSVERPDGSNFTLKIRSTKLEDSAMYFCASDLIKDKDTNYGYTFGSGTRLTVV.

The chain carries TRBV6-1 and TRBJ2-7; D is possibly TRBD1 or TRBD2 (5 bases each). Germline lookup yields CDR1 MNHNS and CDR2 SASEGT. The ends were cut back, 8 bases at V and 2 bases at J, with 16 bases in the middle. The CDR3 has 14 residues. The CDR3 DNA reads TGTGCCAGCTATGGGACCCAGGCAACCTACGAGCAGTACTTC. Its translation is CASYGTQATYEQYF.

The rearrangement links TRBV5-5 to TRBJ2-7; possible D gene TRBD2, 6 bases. V lost 4 bases and J lost 7, with 12 bases in between. This CDR3 spans 12 amino acids. Per germline, CDR1 SGHKS and CDR2 YYEKEE (reference sequence). The CDR3 reads CASSLGGPEQYF. The DNA of the CDR3 is TGTGCCAGCAGCCTTGGAGGGCCGGAGCAGTACTTC.